Each of the 15 T cell receptor beta chains below was sequenced from the same sample in a study of lymphopenia after photon versus proton radiotherapy (dated by TCRdb to between 2018 and 2020). Library method: the immunoSEQ multiplex PCR assay. TCRdb's version of the immuneACCESS table is confined to in-frame rearrangements and falls short of the full clone set. An unresolved V gene accounts for under half of the shortfall where checked; the remainder is of unknown origin. For this sample the table gives around 20,000 clones, of which 80% to 90% were detected only once. The ten largest make up roughly 2.6% of the sample. The sample in question was peripheral blood, obtained from a patient treated with photon-based radiotherapy. These receptors came from a woman aged 45-65 years with pancreatic cancer.

This chain uses TRBV10-1 with TRBJ2-2, with a weak D call TRBD2 (6 bases). CDR1 is WNHNN, CDR2 SYGVQD, per germline (reference sequence). CDR3 length equals 15 residues. Trimming cost V 4 bases and J 6 bases, with 15 bases left between them. The CDR3 sequence: CASSGRGGPPGELFF. The CDR3, as DNA: TGCGCCAGCAGTGGAAGAGGAGGGCCCCCCGGGGAGCTGTTTTTT.

V and J are TRBV2 and TRBJ2-7; D may be TRBD2 (6 bases). This CDR3 comprises 13 residues. Trimming pared 2 bases from V and 2 bases from J, leaving 7 bases between. CDR1 and CDR2 from the germline V gene are SNHLY and FYNNEI. The CDR3 DNA is TGTGCCAGCAGTGAACGGGGGACCTACGAGCAGTACTTC. Amino acids: CASSERGTYEQYF. The variable domain in full, with the rest retrieved from reference TRBV2 and TRBJ2-7, is EPEVTQTPSHQVTQMGQEVILRCVPISNHLYFYWYRQILGQKVEFLVSFYNNEISEKSEIFDDQFSVERPDGSNFTLKIRSTKLEDSAMYFCASSERGTYEQYFGPGTRLTVT.

This clone was picked up a small number of times. This chain uses TRBV19 with TRBJ1-2; maybe TRBD1 (6 bases). The V end lost 5 bases, the J end lost 8 bases, and 18 bases lay between the germline ends. This CDR3 spans 14 amino acids. Germline lookup yields CDR1 LNHDA and CDR2 SQIVND (reference sequence). The CDR3 loop is CASSLGQTISGYTF. In DNA, the CDR3 is TGTGCCAGTAGTCTTGGACAGACGATATCCGGCTACACCTTC. Combining the CDR3 with reference TRBV19 and TRBJ1-2 gives the whole variable domain DGGITQSPKYLFRKEGQNVTLSCEQNLNHDAMYWYRQDPGQGLRLIYYSQIVNDFQKGDIAEGYSVSREKKESFPLTVTSAQKNPTAFYLCASSLGQTISGYTFGSGTRLTVV.

The gene calls are TRBV4-3 and TRBJ2-3, with D hard to call. Germline-derived CDR1 and CDR2 are LGHNA and YSLEER. CDR3 size: 15 residues. V was cut by 0 bases and J by 3 bases, with 10 bases left in between. Here the CDR3 DNA reads TGCGCCAGCAGCCAAGACGGCAGACCGACAGATACGCAGTATTTT. Encoded protein: CASSQDGRPTDTQYF.

A word on this clone: The same CDR3 is also encoded by other DNA sequences in this sample. The chain is built from TRBV27 and TRBJ1-5; 8 bases fit TRBD1. V shed 3 bases, J shed 2 bases, and the junction held 6 bases outside the gene matches. CDR3 length equals 16 residues. Germline CDR1 reads MNHEY; CDR2 reads SMNVEV (reference sequence). The CDR3 here is CASSFSGTGGNQPQHF. CDR3 nucleotides: TGTGCCAGCAGTTTCTCCGGGACAGGAGGCAATCAGCCCCAGCATTTT.

V gene TRBV9 combines with J gene TRBJ1-5, with D unresolved. V lost 0 bases and J 7 bases, leaving 8 bases between the germline ends. Germline CDR1 is SGDLS and CDR2 is YYNGEE. This CDR3 region has 13 residues. The CDR3 DNA reads TGTGCCAGCAGCGTAGGACACCACCAGCCCCAGCATTTT. This sequence encodes CASSVGHHQPQHF.

V and J are TRBV30 and TRBJ1-2; TRBD1 aligns across 7 bases. The ends lost 2 bases at V and 5 bases at J; junction bases unmatched: 5. Germline lookup yields CDR1 GTSNPN and CDR2 SVGIG (reference sequence). The CDR3 runs 13 residues. The CDR3 spells CAWSRDRPYGYTF. Here the CDR3 DNA reads TGTGCCTGGAGTCGGGACAGACCTTATGGCTACACCTTC.

The CDR3 loop is CASRVAGSSYNEQFF. CDR3 coding DNA: TGTGCCAGCAGAGTGGCGGGGAGCTCCTACAATGAGCAGTTCTTC. The V and J genes are TRBV6-1 and TRBJ2-1; possible D gene TRBD2, 6 bases. The germline CDR1 and CDR2 sequences are MNHNS and SASEGT. V lost 6 bases to trimming and J lost 0 bases, with 12 bases between them. The length of the CDR3 is 15 residues.

J is TRBJ1-2 and V is TRBV29-1; TRBD1 aligns across 8 bases. Germline values: CDR1 SQVTM, CDR2 ANQGSEA. The CDR3 has 18 amino acids. Trimming at V came to 6 bases and at J to 0 bases, leaving 18 bases not matched to a gene. DNA for the CDR3: TGCAGCGTATCCTCTGTCCCTACAGGGGGTTTTTCTAACTATGGCTACACCTTC. Translating gives CSVSSVPTGGFSNYGYTF.

The chain joins TRBV19 to TRBJ1-1, with 7 positions matching TRBD1. The germline V gene encodes CDR1 LNHDA and CDR2 SQIVND (reference sequence). V lost 3 bases and J lost 0; bases outside the gene matches: 10. The CDR3 runs 17 residues. Here the CDR3 reads CASSMRRSRGLNTEAFF. For the CDR3, the DNA is TGTGCCAGTAGTATGAGGAGGAGCAGGGGGTTGAACACTGAAGCTTTCTTT.

The chain combines TRBV19 with TRBJ2-2, with a possible D match to TRBD1 (5 bases). Between the trimmed V and J ends, which lost 5 bases and 0 bases, there was a span of 22 bases. Per the germline V gene, CDR1 is LNHDA and CDR2 is SQIVND (reference sequence). This CDR3 has 19 amino acids. The CDR3 coding sequence is TGTGCCAGTAGTGGCGGCCTAGAACAGGACCATGCGAACACCGGGGAGCTGTTTTTT. Protein product: CASSGGLEQDHANTGELFF.

J is TRBJ2-1 and V is TRBV4-1, with no clear D. The V gene lost 4 bases and the J gene lost 9 bases, with 7 bases spanning the gap. Germline V gene lookup returns CDR1 MGHRA and CDR2 YSYEKL. CDR3 length: 11 residues. The CDR3 DNA follows: TGCGCCAGCAGCCTCCCCGGTGAGCAGTTCTTC. Its protein product is CASSLPGEQFF.

This clone has more than one count but fewer than ten. The chain employs TRBV12-2 and TRBJ1-3; TRBD1, as called in the table, went unchecked against the DNA. TRBV12-2 represents a pseudogene. This CDR3 contains 17 residues. The CDR3 DNA sequence: TGTGCAAGTCGCTTAAGGTCGGGACACTCCTTTAGAAACACCATATATTTT. Translation gives CASRLRSGHSFRNTIYF.

The chain is built from TRBV27 and TRBJ1-5; TRBD1 might be the D (5 bases). V lost 2 bases and J 4 bases, leaving 9 bases between the germline ends. The CDR3 is made up of 14 amino acids. Germline values: CDR1 MNHEY, CDR2 SMNVEV (reference sequence). The CDR3 spells CASSLRGLNQPQHF. CDR3 in DNA: TGTGCCAGCAGTTTAAGGGGTCTGAATCAGCCCCAGCATTTT.

The chain couples TRBV2 to TRBJ1-5, with TRBD1 matching over 9 bases. J gave up 5 bases and V 4 bases, and 3 bases lay outside the gene matches. The CDR3 is 14 residues long. Germline V gives CDR1 SNHLY, CDR2 FYNNEI. The CDR3 coding sequence is TGTGCCAGCAGTGGACAGGGGGGAGATCAGCCCCAGCATTTT. Protein: CASSGQGGDQPQHF.